These 23 T cell receptor beta chains came from one sample sequenced in a study of T-cell reconstitution after alpha-beta-depleted transplantation in children. The authors prepared the TCRbeta library with unique molecular identifiers. TCRdb fed the PCR reads into MiXCR, producing one record per CDR3 protein. Of hundreds of thousands of distinct CDR3 sequences listed, approximately 16% are singletons. This sample comprised PBMCs from the stem cell graft donor, obtained from the stem cell graft. Receptor source: a human donor who donated a stem cell graft to a child with acute myeloid leukemia.

This chain joins TRBV2 and TRBJ2-1, with TRBD1 matching over 10 bases. From germline, CDR1 is SNHLY and CDR2 FYNNEI. This CDR3 spans 16 amino acids. Losses at the gene ends were 3 bases for V and 8 bases for J; bases not matched to a gene: 10. The CDR3 DNA follows: TGTGCCAGCAGTGATTTCCGACAGGGGGCATACGATGAGCAGTTCTTC. Amino acid sequence: CASSDFRQGAYDEQFF.

This clonotype was found many times. The chain links TRBV9 to TRBJ1-1; 7 nucleotides agree with TRBD1. Losses at the gene ends were 0 bases for V and 7 bases for J; bases not matched to a gene: 3. This CDR3 is 13 amino acids long. Germline lookup yields CDR1 SGDLS and CDR2 YYNGEE. CDR3 nucleotide sequence: TGTGCCAGCAGCGTAGGGGACAGCCTTGAAGCTTTCTTT. This gives the protein CASSVGDSLEAFF. Based on the CDR3 plus reference TRBV9 and TRBJ1-1, the full variable domain is DSGVTQTPKHLITATGQRVTLRCSPRSGDLSVYWYQQSLDQGLQFLIQYYNGEERAKGNILERFSAQQFPDLHSELNLSSLELGDSALYFCASSVGDSLEAFFGQGTRLTVV.

This clonotype was found many times. This chain links TRBV20-1 with TRBJ2-2; unclear D gene. This CDR3 is built from 15 residues. With 4 bases removed from V and 1 base from J, the gap between germline ends came to 13 bases. Germline values: CDR1 DFQATT, CDR2 SNEGSKA (reference sequence). For the CDR3, the DNA is TGCAGTGCTATCCATCCTAACGGGAACACCGGGGAGCTGTTTTTT. Residues: CSAIHPNGNTGELFF.

This clonotype occurred a few times. This sequence joins TRBV25-1 and TRBJ1-2; TRBD1 agrees at 8 bases. The CDR3 length is 13 residues. Losses at the gene ends were 10 bases for V and 8 bases for J; bases not matched to a gene: 12. The germline V gene has CDR1 MGHDK and CDR2 SYGVNS. For the CDR3, the DNA is TGTGCCACCTCTATTGGGACAGGATACGGCTACACCTTC. Translation: CATSIGTGYGYTF.

This clonotype was counted only a few times. The chain couples TRBV6-1 to TRBJ2-7, with a possible D match to TRBD1 (6 bases). Germline CDR1 MNHNS, CDR2 SASEGT. The CDR3 covers 14 residues. Deletions cut 6 bases from V and 5 bases from J, with 17 bases between. CDR3 DNA: TGTGCCAGCAGCCAGGGGCAGGGGATAAACGAGCAGTACGTC. Amino acids: CASSQGQGINEQYV.

The J gene is TRBJ1-1, the V gene TRBV11-2; no clear D. Trimming stripped 1 base from V and 10 bases from J, with 10 bases between. This CDR3 has 12 residues. The V gene's germline CDR1 is SGHAT and CDR2 FQNNGV. The CDR3 bases are TGTGCCAGCAGCTTAGGAACCTTCCCAGCTTTCTTT. This codes for CASSLGTFPAFF.

On this clonotype: With a much larger clone just one base away, this may be a read error. The rearrangement links TRBV12-3 or TRBV12-4 to TRBJ1-2; the match to TRBD1 covers 9 bases. This CDR3 region has 14 residues. J lost 4 bases, V lost 9 bases, and 9 bases had no gene match. The DNA of the CDR3 is TGTGCCAGTCTCCGGGACAGGGCTGGCTATGGCTACACCTTC. This translates into CASLRDRAGYGYTF.

This clonotype was seen repeatedly, ten times or more. The chain employs TRBV12-3 or TRBV12-4 and TRBJ2-2, with a possible D match to TRBD2 (5 bases). Trimming removed 7 bases at V and 7 bases at J, with 16 bases between. This CDR3 is built from 14 residues. The CDR3 nucleotides read TGTGCCAGCACCCTCGGACGAGGGAACGGGGAGCTGTTTTTT. Encoded protein: CASTLGRGNGELFF.

This chain uses TRBV29-1 with TRBJ1-1, with 9 nucleotides matching TRBD1. Germline V gene data show CDR1 as SQVTM and CDR2 as ANQGSEA. The V gene end was trimmed by 5 bases and the J gene end by 5 bases; junction bases not matched to a gene: 9. The CDR3 is 14 amino acids. The CDR3 bases are TGCAGCGTTTATGCGACAGGGGGATGGACTGAAGCTTTCTTT. Translating gives CSVYATGGWTEAFF.

This clonotype has more than one count but fewer than ten. This chain links TRBV15 with TRBJ2-4; maybe TRBD1 (6 bases). Germline CDR1 reads LNHNV; CDR2 reads YYDKDF (reference sequence). Trimming pared 5 bases from V and 0 bases from J, leaving 11 bases between. This CDR3 comprises 15 residues. CDR3 sequence: CATSPGTIAKNIQYF. The CDR3 region has the DNA TGTGCCACCAGCCCGGGGACAATAGCCAAAAACATTCAGTACTTC.

This clonotype was seen only a few times. The V and J genes are TRBV15 and TRBJ2-2; 7 bases are a match to TRBD1. This CDR3 contains 15 residues. After removal of 5 bases from V and 2 bases from J, the junction contained 5 bases not matched to a gene. The germline CDR1 and CDR2 sequences are LNHNV and YYDKDF (reference sequence). CDR3 nucleotide sequence: TGTGCCACCAGCTGGGGACAGACCAACACCGGGGAGCTGTTTTTT. Amino acids: CATSWGQTNTGELFF.

V and J are TRBV29-1 and TRBJ2-5, with TRBD2 matching 9 bases. Germline values: CDR1 SQVTM, CDR2 ANQGSEA. There are 14 residues in the CDR3. V gave up 3 bases and J gave up 10 bases; unmatched junction bases: 12. CDR3 sequence reads: CSVDAGGAQGDQYF. The CDR3 region has the DNA TGCAGCGTTGACGCGGGGGGGGCCCAAGGGGACCAGTACTTC.

This clonotype occurred a few times. V usage is TRBV3-1 and J usage is TRBJ1-6; 10 nucleotides match TRBD1. CDR1 and CDR2 from the germline V gene are LGHDT and YNNKEL (reference sequence). There are 19 residues in the CDR3. With V trimmed by 6 bases and J by 0 bases, 11 bases remained unmatched. Here the CDR3 DNA reads TGTGCCAGCAGAGGCGGTCCGGGACAGGGGAGCTCCTATAATTCACCCCTCCACTTT. Residues: CASRGGPGQGSSYNSPLHF.

The genes are TRBV28 and TRBJ1-1, with TRBD1 matching 9 bases. The V gene end was trimmed by 5 bases and the J gene end by 7 bases; junction bases not matched to a gene: 8. This CDR3 spans 14 amino acids. Per germline, CDR1 MDHEN and CDR2 SYDVKM. This CDR3 reads CASSPTGTGFEAFF. Written as DNA, the CDR3 is TGTGCCAGCAGTCCGACCGGGACAGGGTTTGAAGCTTTCTTT.

Many counts were recorded for this clonotype. V and J are TRBV20-1 and TRBJ1-1; D unclear. The germline V gene has CDR1 DFQATT and CDR2 SNEGSKA (reference sequence). Trimming stripped 6 bases from V and 4 bases from J, with 15 bases between. The CDR3 runs 13 residues. The CDR3 region has the DNA TGCAGTGCCCTCTTCATGTCGGCCACTGAAGCTTTCTTT. Translation: CSALFMSATEAFF.

The table lists this clonotype with many counts. The rearrangement links TRBV7-2 to TRBJ2-1, with unresolved D. V lost 3 bases, J lost 8 bases, and 5 bases lay in between. Germline loops: CDR1 SGHTA, CDR2 FQGNSA. This CDR3 contains 11 residues. CDR3 amino acids: CASSFIDEQFF. The CDR3 DNA sequence: TGTGCCAGCAGCTTTATCGATGAGCAGTTCTTC. Using reference TRBV7-2 and TRBJ2-1 for the parts outside the CDR3, the full variable domain is GAGVSQSPSNKVTEKGKDVELRCDPISGHTALYWYRQSLGQGLEFLIYFQGNSAPDKSGLPSDRFSAERTGGSVSTLTIQRTQQEDSAVYLCASSFIDEQFFGPGTRLTVL.

The rearrangement links TRBV4-3 to TRBJ1-2; D not certain. This CDR3 region has 15 residues. In germline, CDR1 is LGHNA, CDR2 YSLEER. Between the trimmed V and J ends, which lost 0 bases and 4 bases, there was a span of 12 bases. The CDR3 DNA sequence: TGCGCCAGCAGCCAAGATAGGCGATCCTCCTATGGCTACACCTTC. It is translated as CASSQDRRSSYGYTF.

This clonotype came up a few times. The rearrangement uses TRBV28 and TRBJ2-7; TRBD1 aligns across 8 bases. Germline V gene lookup returns CDR1 MDHEN and CDR2 SYDVKM. Trimming cost V 6 bases and J 0 bases; bases outside gene matches: 10. This CDR3 region has 16 residues. CDR3 loop: CASRRDRGPSSYEQYV. The DNA of the CDR3 is TGTGCCAGCAGACGAGACAGGGGCCCTAGCTCCTACGAGCAGTACGTC.

This chain connects TRBV28 to TRBJ2-5; D is possibly TRBD2 (6 bases). The germline CDR1 and CDR2 sequences are MDHEN and SYDVKM. Trimming removed 6 bases at V and 5 bases at J, with 16 bases between. The CDR3 sequence is 14 residues long. The CDR3 sequence is CASSQVAVMETQYF. CDR3 in DNA: TGTGCCAGCAGCCAGGTAGCGGTAATGGAGACCCAGTACTTC.

The rearrangement uses TRBV12-3 or TRBV12-4 and TRBJ2-2; D gene uncertain. Trimming removed 5 bases at V and 4 bases at J, with 14 bases between. This CDR3 has 15 residues. CDR3 sequence (DNA): TGTGCCAGCAGTCCCTACCGGGCTGCCACCGGGGAGCTGTTTTTT. This translates into CASSPYRAATGELFF.

This clonotype was counted a few times. CDR3 coding DNA: TGTGCCAGCAGCTTCAGTTCTCCCCGGGAGATTGAGACCCAGTACTTC. Translating gives CASSFSSPREIETQYF. The V and J genes are TRBV5-5 and TRBJ2-5; D may be TRBD2 (6 bases). The V end lost 2 bases, the J end lost 5 bases, and 19 bases lay between the germline ends. CDR1 and CDR2 (germline): SGHKS, YYEKEE (reference sequence). The CDR3 extends over 16 amino acids.

The chain combines TRBV20-1 with TRBJ2-2; possible D gene TRBD2, 7 bases. The CDR3 contains 14 residues. The germline V gene has CDR1 DFQATT and CDR2 SNEGSKA (reference sequence). The V and J ends lost 0 bases and 7 bases respectively, with 12 bases between them. Written as DNA, the CDR3 is TGCAGTGCTAGAGAGGGGGGGGGCTTCGGGGAGCTGTTTTTT. Amino acids: CSAREGGGFGELFF.

This clonotype was counted only a few times. The chain employs TRBV20-1 and TRBJ2-3; tentatively, D is TRBD1 (5 bases). V was shortened by 6 bases and J by 0 bases, with 19 bases between the two germline ends. CDR3 size: 16 residues. Per germline, CDR1 DFQATT and CDR2 SNEGSKA (reference sequence). DNA of the CDR3: TGCAGTGCGGGAACAGGAACCACTACTAGCACAGATACGCAGTATTTT. This gives the protein CSAGTGTTTSTDTQYF.